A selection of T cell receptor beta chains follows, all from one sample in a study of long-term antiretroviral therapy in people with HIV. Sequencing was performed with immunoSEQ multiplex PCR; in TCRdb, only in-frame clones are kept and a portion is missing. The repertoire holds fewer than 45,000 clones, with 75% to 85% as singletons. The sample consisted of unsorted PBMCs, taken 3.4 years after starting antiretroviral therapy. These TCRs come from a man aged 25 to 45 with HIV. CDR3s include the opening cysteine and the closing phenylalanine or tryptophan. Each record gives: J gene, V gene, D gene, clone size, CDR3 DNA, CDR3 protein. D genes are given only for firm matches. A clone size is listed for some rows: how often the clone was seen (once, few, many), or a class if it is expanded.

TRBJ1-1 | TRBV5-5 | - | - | TGTGCCAGCAGCTTGGACCTGAACACTGAAGCTTTCTTT | CASSLDLNTEAFF
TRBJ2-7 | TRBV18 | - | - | TGTGCCAGCTCACCCTCTTACTCACCGTCCTACGAGCAGTACTTC | CASSPSYSPSYEQYF
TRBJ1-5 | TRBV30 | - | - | TGTGCCTGGAAAGGTTGGAACTTTAGCAATCAGCCCCAGCATTTT | CAWKGWNFSNQPQHF
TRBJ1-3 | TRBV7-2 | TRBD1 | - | TGTGCCAGCAGCATCGGGACAGGGGCTTCCTCTGGAAACACCATATATTTT | CASSIGTGASSGNTIYF
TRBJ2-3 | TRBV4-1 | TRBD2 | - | TGCGCCAGCAGCCAAGCCCTAGCGGGGAACACAGATACGCAGTATTTT | CASSQALAGNTDTQYF
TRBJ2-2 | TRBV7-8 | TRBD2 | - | TGTGCCAGCAGCATCCCTACTAGCGGGAACACCGGGGAGCTGTTTTTT | CASSIPTSGNTGELFF
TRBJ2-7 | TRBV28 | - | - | TGTGCCAGCAGTGTATCCTCCTACGAGCAGTACTTC | CASSVSSYEQYF
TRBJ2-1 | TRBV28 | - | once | TGTGCCAGCAGTTTAGTCAGTGAGCAGTTCTTC | CASSLVSEQFF
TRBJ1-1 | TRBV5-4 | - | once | TGTGCCAGCAGCTCCGGGACATTGAACACTGAAGCTTTCTTT | CASSSGTLNTEAFF
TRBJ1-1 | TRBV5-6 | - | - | TGTGCCAGCAGCTTTAGGCCTGGGCTACACACTGAAGCTTTCTTT | CASSFRPGLHTEAFF